The 25 T cell receptor beta chains given below trace back to one sample, sequenced in a study of shared T cell receptors in the human thymus. Sequenced by immunoSEQ multiplex PCR; TCRdb stores in-frame clones only, minus some. Among under 700,000 clones listed, 75% to 80% were seen once. Another study also made use of these data, one on human thymus T cells.

The sequencing input was thymocytes. Receptors were obtained from a boy under two years old with a congenital heart defect.

The chain carries TRBV11-2 and TRBJ2-5, with 7 bases lining up with TRBD1. Germline-derived CDR1 and CDR2 are SGHAT and FQNNGV. Trimming removed 5 bases from V and 3 bases from J; junction bases left unmatched: 6. The length of the CDR3 is 14 residues. Here the CDR3 reads CASSRRDSKETQYF. Here the CDR3 DNA reads TGTGCCAGCAGCCGCCGGGACAGCAAAGAGACCCAGTACTTC. The full variable domain, with the rest looked up from reference TRBV11-2 and TRBJ2-5, is EAGVAQSPRYKIIEKRQSVAFWCNPISGHATLYWYQQILGQGPKLLIQFQNNGVVDDSQLPKDRFSAERLKGVDSTLKIQPAKLEDSAVYLCASSRRDSKETQYFGPGTRLLVL.

J is TRBJ2-3 and V is TRBV4-3, with D perhaps matching TRBD2 (5 bases). CDR3 length equals 17 residues. Germline CDR1 and CDR2: LGHNA and YSLEER. Trimming removed 5 bases at V and 1 base at J, with 19 bases between. CDR3 DNA sequence: TGCGCCAGCAGCAAGGACTGTAAACAAGGAGGCACAGATACGCAGTATTTT. Translated: CASSKDCKQGGTDTQYF.

CDR3 nucleotide sequence: TGTGCCAGCAGTCCCTCGGGTCCCTACGAGCAGTACTTC. Protein sequence: CASSPSGPYEQYF. The V and J genes are TRBV28 and TRBJ2-7; no firm D call. CDR1 MDHEN and CDR2 SYDVKM come from the germline V gene. V was trimmed by 5 bases and J by 2 bases, leaving 10 bases between them. The CDR3 is 13 amino acids.

The chain employs TRBV29-1 and TRBJ2-5; D is ambiguous. Trimming removed 2 bases from V and 5 bases from J, with 12 bases in between. The CDR3 is 13 residues long. CDR1 and CDR2 from the germline V gene are SQVTM and ANQGSEA. CDR3 nucleotides: TGCAGCGTTGAAATTGGTGTGAGGGAGACCCAGTACTTC. This sequence encodes CSVEIGVRETQYF.

The chain uses TRBV5-1 and TRBJ1-1, with D perhaps matching TRBD1 (6 bases). CDR3 length: 11 residues. The germline V and J ends were trimmed by 2 bases and 8 bases, with 7 bases remaining between them. Germline V lookup: CDR1 SGHRS, CDR2 YFSETQ. The CDR3 here is CASSLTGEAFF. Here the CDR3 DNA reads TGCGCCAGCAGCTTAACAGGGGAAGCTTTCTTT.

The chain employs TRBV15 and TRBJ2-7; 8 bases fit TRBD2. The germline gives CDR1 LNHNV, CDR2 YYDKDF (reference sequence). The trim removed 0 bases at V and 2 bases at J, leaving 6 bases unmatched. There are 16 residues in the CDR3. CDR3 bases: TGTGCCACCAGCAGAGATCTTGGCGGGGGGACCTACGAGCAGTACTTC. This codes for CATSRDLGGGTYEQYF.

The rearrangement links TRBV30 to TRBJ2-5; D is possibly TRBD1 (8 bases). Germline values: CDR1 GTSNPN, CDR2 SVGIG (reference sequence). V lost 0 bases and J 5 bases, leaving 22 bases between the germline ends. The CDR3 covers 17 residues. CDR3 DNA sequence: TGTGCCTGGAGTGTACAGGGGGGGAGGGCCCTCACGGAGACCCAGTACTTC. Protein sequence: CAWSVQGGRALTETQYF.

V is TRBV7-2 and J is TRBJ2-7, with 9 nucleotides matching TRBD1. The CDR3 totals 15 residues. V shed 5 bases and J 3 bases; nucleotides not matched to a gene: 8. The V gene's germline CDR1 is SGHTA and CDR2 FQGNSA. CDR3: CASSLGTGCHYEQYF. The CDR3 region has the DNA TGTGCCAGCAGCCTCGGGACAGGGTGCCACTACGAGCAGTACTTC.

The chain is built from TRBV14 and TRBJ1-1; 11 bases agree with TRBD1. The junction had 15 bases not matched to a gene; V was cut back by 4 bases and J by 5 bases. This CDR3 is 18 amino acids long. The germline V gene encodes CDR1 SGHDN and CDR2 FVKESK. CDR3 protein: CASSLPFGQGARGTEAFF. The CDR3 coding sequence is TGTGCCAGCAGCCTACCATTTGGACAGGGGGCGCGGGGGACTGAAGCTTTCTTT.

The rearrangement links TRBV21-1 to TRBJ1-2. TRBV21-1 is designated a pseudogene. CDR3 length equals 16 residues. The CDR3 loop is CASSKFLEGHNYGYTF. Written as DNA, the CDR3 is TGTGCCAGCAGCAAATTCCTCGAGGGTCATAACTATGGCTACACCTTC.

CDR3 nucleotides: TGTGCCAGCAGCCTACCTACGGGACAGGGGGCTGGGAAGGATGGCTACACCTTC. Its protein product is CASSLPTGQGAGKDGYTF. The V call is TRBV7-8, the J call TRBJ1-2, with TRBD1 matching over 12 bases. Germline CDR1 reads SGHVS; CDR2 reads FQNEAQ. This CDR3 is 18 amino acids long. J lost 6 bases, V lost 5 bases, and 16 bases had no gene match.

In this sample, this clone turned up once. This chain uses TRBV27 with TRBJ2-1; 8 bases fit TRBD2. CDR3 length equals 15 residues. Looked up from germline, CDR1 is MNHEY and CDR2 is SMNVEV (reference sequence). Trimming cost V 5 bases and J 7 bases; bases outside gene matches: 10. Here the CDR3 DNA reads TGTGCCAGCAGTCGGCAGGGACTAGAGATGAATGAGCAGTTCTTC. Its translation is CASSRQGLEMNEQFF.

The rearrangement joins TRBV6-5 to TRBJ2-1, with TRBD2 identical over 8 bases. Germline assignment: CDR1 MNHEY and CDR2 SVGAGI. The CDR3 is made up of 13 amino acids. The V gene end was trimmed by 2 bases and the J gene end by 12 bases; junction bases not matched to a gene: 6. The CDR3 region has the DNA TGTGCCAGCAGTTACACTGCGGGAGGTGGGCAGTTCTTC. This gives the protein CASSYTAGGGQFF.

The chain links TRBV9 to TRBJ2-3, with D tentatively TRBD1 (5 bases). Germline assignment: CDR1 SGDLS and CDR2 YYNGEE. The V end lost 0 bases, the J end lost 0 bases, and 8 bases lay between the germline ends. The CDR3 extends over 15 amino acids. The DNA for the CDR3 is TGTGCCAGCAGCGTAGAAGGGGCTAGCACAGATACGCAGTATTTT. This codes for CASSVEGASTDTQYF.

The chain is built from TRBV6-5 and TRBJ2-7; no reliable D call. CDR3 length: 13 residues. Germline-derived CDR1 and CDR2 are MNHEY and SVGAGI. Trimming took 0 bases from V and 4 from J, leaving 7 bases between them. The CDR3, as DNA: TGTGCCAGCAGTTACTCGATTACTTACGAGCAGTACTTC. The encoded protein is CASSYSITYEQYF.

The genes are TRBV7-8 and TRBJ2-5; 11 nucleotides align to TRBD2. V trimming: 9 bases; J trimming: 7 bases; junction bases outside the gene matches: 13. Germline-derived CDR1 and CDR2 are SGHVS and FQNEAQ. The CDR3 has 15 amino acids. CDR3 sequence: CARGLAEPIVGTQYF. The CDR3 bases are TGTGCCAGGGGACTAGCGGAGCCCATTGTGGGGACCCAGTACTTC.

This chain uses TRBV27 with TRBJ1-1, with D perhaps TRBD1 (6 bases). CDR1 is MNHEY, CDR2 SMNVEV, per germline (reference sequence). CDR3 size: 14 residues. The germline V and J ends were trimmed by 2 bases and 4 bases, with 11 bases remaining between them. CDR3 loop: CASSLRGSGTEAFF. As DNA, the CDR3 is TGTGCCAGCAGTTTAAGGGGGAGTGGCACTGAAGCTTTCTTT.

This chain links TRBV5-1 with TRBJ2-3; possibly TRBD2 for D (6 bases). The CDR3 has 19 amino acids. Germline V gives CDR1 SGHRS, CDR2 YFSETQ. V lost 2 bases to trimming and J lost 2 bases, with 24 bases between them. This CDR3 is CASSFKGGIRACHTDTQYF. As DNA, the CDR3 is TGCGCCAGCAGCTTCAAAGGAGGGATAAGGGCCTGTCACACAGATACGCAGTATTTT.

In this sample, this clone turned up once. The chain couples TRBV28 to TRBJ2-3, with D unresolved. V lost 6 bases, J lost 2 bases, and 21 bases lay in between. Germline CDR1 reads MDHEN; CDR2 reads SYDVKM. The CDR3 runs 17 residues. DNA of the CDR3: TGTGCCAGCAGCCGAAACCCCAGGCGCTACCACACAGATACGCAGTATTTT. Amino acids: CASSRNPRRYHTDTQYF.

The V and J genes are TRBV29-1 and TRBJ1-2, with 7 positions matching TRBD1. This CDR3 is built from 13 residues. With V trimmed by 3 bases and J by 6 bases, 7 bases remained unmatched. Looked up from germline, CDR1 is SQVTM and CDR2 is ANQGSEA. The CDR3, as DNA: TGCAGCGTTGACGAGGCCACAGGGGATGGCTACACCTTC. It translates to CSVDEATGDGYTF.

This clone occurred a few times. This specimen includes other DNA sequences encoding the same CDR3. V gene TRBV6-5 combines with J gene TRBJ2-1; TRBD2 matches 7 bases. V lost 0 bases and J lost 0; bases outside the gene matches: 2. Per the germline V gene, CDR1 is MNHEY and CDR2 is SVGAGI. CDR3 length equals 16 residues. The DNA of the CDR3 is TGTGCCAGCAGTTACTCGGGCGGGAGCTCCTACAATGAGCAGTTCTTC. Its protein product is CASSYSGGSSYNEQFF.

The CDR3 loop reads CASSLGAWVGGQHYEQYF. Written as DNA, the CDR3 is TGCGCCAGCAGCTTGGGGGCCTGGGTGGGGGGACAGCACTACGAGCAGTACTTC. This chain uses TRBV5-1 with TRBJ2-7, with D possibly TRBD1 on 7 matching bases. CDR1 and CDR2 (germline): SGHRS, YFSETQ. The CDR3 has 18 residues. V lost 0 bases, J lost 3 bases, and 22 bases lay in between.

V gene TRBV5-1 combines with J gene TRBJ2-3; 7 nucleotides align to TRBD1. There are 15 residues in the CDR3. The V and J ends lost 4 bases and 2 bases, in that order; junction bases with no gene match: 7. The germline V gene has CDR1 SGHRS and CDR2 YFSETQ. The CDR3 is CASSPDRVYTDTQYF. CDR3 coding DNA: TGCGCCAGCAGCCCTGACAGGGTCTACACAGATACGCAGTATTTT.

This clone came up once. This sequence joins TRBV27 and TRBJ2-1, with 14 bases matching TRBD2. This CDR3 has 16 amino acids. The V gene end was trimmed by 8 bases and the J gene end by 6 bases; junction bases not matched to a gene: 9. CDR1 is MNHEY and CDR2 is SMNVEV in the germline V gene (reference sequence). The CDR3 DNA sequence: TGTGCCAGCCGGGAGACTAGCGGGAGGGGCTCCAATGAGCAGTTCTTC. Its translation: CASRETSGRGSNEQFF.

This chain connects TRBV30 to TRBJ2-7; 14 nucleotides match TRBD2. Trimming took 5 bases from V and 0 from J; bases not matched to a gene: 9. The CDR3 runs to 17 residues. CDR1 and CDR2 (germline): GTSNPN, SVGIG (reference sequence). Here the CDR3 reads CAWGGLAGGTSSYEQYF. The CDR3, as DNA: TGTGCCTGGGGTGGACTAGCGGGAGGAACTAGCTCCTACGAGCAGTACTTC.